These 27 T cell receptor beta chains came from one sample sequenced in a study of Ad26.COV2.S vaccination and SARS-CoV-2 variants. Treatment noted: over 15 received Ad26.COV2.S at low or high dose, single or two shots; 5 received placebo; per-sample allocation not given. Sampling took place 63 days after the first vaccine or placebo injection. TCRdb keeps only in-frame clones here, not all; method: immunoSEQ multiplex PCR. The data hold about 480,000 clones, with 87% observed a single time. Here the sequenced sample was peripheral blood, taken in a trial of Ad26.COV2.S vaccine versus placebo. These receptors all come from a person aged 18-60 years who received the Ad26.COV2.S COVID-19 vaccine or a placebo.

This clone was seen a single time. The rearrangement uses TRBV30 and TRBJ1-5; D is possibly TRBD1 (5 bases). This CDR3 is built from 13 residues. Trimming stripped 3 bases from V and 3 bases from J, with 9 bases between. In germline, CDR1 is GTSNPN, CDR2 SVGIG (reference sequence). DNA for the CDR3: TGTGCCTGGAGCGAACAGGACAATCAGCCCCAGCATTTT. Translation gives CAWSEQDNQPQHF. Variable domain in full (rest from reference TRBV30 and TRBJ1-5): SQTIHQWPATLVQPVGSPLSLECTVEGTSNPNLYWYRQAAGRGLQLLFYSVGIGQISSEVPQNLSASRPQDRQFILSSKKLLLSDSGFYLCAWSEQDNQPQHFGDGTRLSIL.

In DNA form, the CDR3 reads TGTGCCAGCAGCGTAGACACAAACTATGGCTACACCTTC. Protein product: CASSVDTNYGYTF. The rearrangement joins TRBV9 to TRBJ1-2; D is undetermined. Trimming took off 0 bases at V and 2 bases at J, with 5 bases between the two ends. Germline CDR1 and CDR2: SGDLS and YYNGEE. The CDR3 totals 13 residues.

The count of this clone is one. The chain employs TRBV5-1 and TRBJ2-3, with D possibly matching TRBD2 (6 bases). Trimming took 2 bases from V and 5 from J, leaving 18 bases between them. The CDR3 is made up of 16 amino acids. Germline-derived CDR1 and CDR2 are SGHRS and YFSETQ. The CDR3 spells CASSLPTSSQGDTQYF. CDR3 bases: TGCGCCAGCAGCTTACCCACTAGCAGTCAAGGAGATACGCAGTATTTT.

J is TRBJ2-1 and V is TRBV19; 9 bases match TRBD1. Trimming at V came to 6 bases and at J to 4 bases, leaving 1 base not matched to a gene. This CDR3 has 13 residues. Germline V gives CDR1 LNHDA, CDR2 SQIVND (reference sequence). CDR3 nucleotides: TGTGCCAGTAGGGACAGGGGATACAATGAGCAGTTCTTC. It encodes CASRDRGYNEQFF.

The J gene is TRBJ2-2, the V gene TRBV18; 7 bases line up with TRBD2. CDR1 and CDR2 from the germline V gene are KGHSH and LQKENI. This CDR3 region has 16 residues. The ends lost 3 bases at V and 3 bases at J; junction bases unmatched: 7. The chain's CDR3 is CASSPGSGGDTGELFF. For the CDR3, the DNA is TGTGCCAGCTCACCTGGATCGGGGGGAGACACCGGGGAGCTGTTTTTT.

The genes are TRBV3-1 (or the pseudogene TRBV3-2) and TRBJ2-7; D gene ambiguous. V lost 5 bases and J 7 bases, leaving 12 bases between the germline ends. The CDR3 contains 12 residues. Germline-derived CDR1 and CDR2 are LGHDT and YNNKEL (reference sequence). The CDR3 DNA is TGTGCCAGCAGCTCCGAGTTGCGGGAGCAGTACTTC. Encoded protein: CASSSELREQYF.

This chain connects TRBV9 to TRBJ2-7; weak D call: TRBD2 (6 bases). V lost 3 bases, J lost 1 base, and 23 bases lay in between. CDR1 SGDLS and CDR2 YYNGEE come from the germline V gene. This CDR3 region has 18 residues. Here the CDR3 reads CASSEGTGTRKSSYEQYF. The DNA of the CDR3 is TGTGCCAGCAGCGAGGGAACCGGGACTCGGAAGTCGTCCTACGAGCAGTACTTC.

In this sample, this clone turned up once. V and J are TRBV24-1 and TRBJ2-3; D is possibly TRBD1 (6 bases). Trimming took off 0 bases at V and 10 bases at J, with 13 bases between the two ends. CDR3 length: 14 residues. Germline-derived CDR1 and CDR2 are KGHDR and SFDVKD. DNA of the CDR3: TGTGCCACCAGTGATTTGCAGGGGCGGTTTCCGCAGTATTTT. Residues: CATSDLQGRFPQYF.

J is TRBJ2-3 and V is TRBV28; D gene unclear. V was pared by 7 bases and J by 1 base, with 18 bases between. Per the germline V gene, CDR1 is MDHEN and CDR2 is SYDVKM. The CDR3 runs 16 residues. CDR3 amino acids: CASNSPYQQGTDTQYF. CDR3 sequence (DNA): TGTGCCAGCAACTCCCCCTACCAGCAGGGCACAGATACGCAGTATTTT.

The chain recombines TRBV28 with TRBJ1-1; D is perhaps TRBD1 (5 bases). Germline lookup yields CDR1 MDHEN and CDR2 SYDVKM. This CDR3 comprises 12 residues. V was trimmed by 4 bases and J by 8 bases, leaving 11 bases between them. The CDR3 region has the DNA TGTGCCAGCAGTTGGGGGGTAGGAGAAGCTTTCTTT. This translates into CASSWGVGEAFF.

CDR3 sequence reads: CASSYSRWPGGPKTSDEQFF. CDR3 sequence (DNA): TGTGCCAGCAGTTACTCAAGGTGGCCGGGAGGGCCGAAAACTTCGGATGAGCAGTTCTTC. The chain recombines TRBV6-2 or TRBV6-3 with TRBJ2-1; 8 nucleotides match TRBD2. V shed 0 bases, J shed 8 bases, and the junction held 21 bases outside the gene matches. The germline V gene encodes CDR1 MNHEY and CDR2 SVGEGT. This CDR3 comprises 20 residues.

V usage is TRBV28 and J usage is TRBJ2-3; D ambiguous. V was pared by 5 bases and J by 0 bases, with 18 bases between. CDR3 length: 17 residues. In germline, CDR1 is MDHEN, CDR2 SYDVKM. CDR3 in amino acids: CASSPSDQTHSTDTQYF. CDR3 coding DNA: TGTGCCAGCAGTCCCTCGGACCAGACCCATAGCACAGATACGCAGTATTTT. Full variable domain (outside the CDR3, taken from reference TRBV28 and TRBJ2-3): DVKVTQSSRYLVKRTGEKVFLECVQDMDHENMFWYRQDPGLGLRLIYFSYDVKMKEKGDIPEGYSVSREKKERFSLILESASTNQTSMYLCASSPSDQTHSTDTQYFGPGTRLTVL.

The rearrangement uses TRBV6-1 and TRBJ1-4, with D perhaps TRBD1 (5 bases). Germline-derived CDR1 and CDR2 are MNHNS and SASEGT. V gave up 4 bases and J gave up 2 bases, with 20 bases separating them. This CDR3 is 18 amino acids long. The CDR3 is CASSGIAGRTITNEKLFF. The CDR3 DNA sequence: TGTGCCAGCAGTGGGATCGCGGGCAGGACAATTACTAATGAAAAACTGTTTTTT.

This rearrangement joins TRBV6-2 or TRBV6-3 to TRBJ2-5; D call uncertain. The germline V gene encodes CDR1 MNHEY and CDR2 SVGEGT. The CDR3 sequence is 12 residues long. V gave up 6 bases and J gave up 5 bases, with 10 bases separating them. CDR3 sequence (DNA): TGTGCCAGCAGCCCCCTCCCGGAGACCCAGTACTTC. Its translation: CASSPLPETQYF.

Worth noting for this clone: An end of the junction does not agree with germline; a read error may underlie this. CDR3 region: CASAQSPRDRGHF. The CDR3 DNA is TGTGCCAGCGCTCAATCCCCAAGAGACCGTGGGCACTTC. V usage is TRBV6-5 and J usage is TRBJ2-5; D gene uncertain. The CDR3 runs to 13 residues. The germline gives CDR1 MNHEY, CDR2 SVGAGI.

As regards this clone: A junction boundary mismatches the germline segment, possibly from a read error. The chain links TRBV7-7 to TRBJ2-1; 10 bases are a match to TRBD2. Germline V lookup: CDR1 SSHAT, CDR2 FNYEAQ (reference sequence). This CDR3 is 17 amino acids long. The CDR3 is CASSLEASGSIYNEQFF. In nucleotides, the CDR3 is TGTGCTAGCAGCTTAGAGGCTAGCGGGAGTATTTACAATGAGCAGTTCTTC.

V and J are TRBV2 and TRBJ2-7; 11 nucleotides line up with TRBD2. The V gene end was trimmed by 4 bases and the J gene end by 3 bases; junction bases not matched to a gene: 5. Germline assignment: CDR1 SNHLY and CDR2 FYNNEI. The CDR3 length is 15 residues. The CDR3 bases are TGTGCCAGCAGTGGGGGGACTAGCGGTTACTACGAGCAGTACTTC. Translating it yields CASSGGTSGYYEQYF. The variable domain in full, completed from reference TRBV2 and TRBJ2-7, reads EPEVTQTPSHQVTQMGQEVILRCVPISNHLYFYWYRQILGQKVEFLVSFYNNEISEKSEIFDDQFSVERPDGSNFTLKIRSTKLEDSAMYFCASSGGTSGYYEQYFGPGTRLTVT.

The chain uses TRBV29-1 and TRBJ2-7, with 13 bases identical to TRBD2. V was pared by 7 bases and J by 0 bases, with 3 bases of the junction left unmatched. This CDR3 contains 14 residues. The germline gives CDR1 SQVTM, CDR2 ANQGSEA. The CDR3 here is CSAGLAGSSYEQYF. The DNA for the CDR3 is TGCAGCGCGGGACTAGCGGGAAGCTCCTACGAGCAGTACTTC.

The CDR3 is CASSSFSGSTDTQYF. The CDR3 DNA sequence: TGTGCCAGCAGCTCGTTCTCGGGGAGCACAGATACGCAGTATTTT. This rearrangement joins TRBV7-2 to TRBJ2-3; D perhaps matches TRBD2 (5 bases). The CDR3 has 15 residues. The V and J ends lost 4 bases and 0 bases respectively, with 11 bases between them. The germline V gene encodes CDR1 SGHTA and CDR2 FQGNSA.

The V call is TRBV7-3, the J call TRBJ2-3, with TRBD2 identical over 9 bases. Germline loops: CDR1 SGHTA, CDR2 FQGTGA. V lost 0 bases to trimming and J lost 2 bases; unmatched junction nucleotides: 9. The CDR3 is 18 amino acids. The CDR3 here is CASSLTRAGGPNTDTQYF. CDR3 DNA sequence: TGTGCCAGCAGCTTAACTCGGGCGGGAGGGCCGAACACAGATACGCAGTATTTT.

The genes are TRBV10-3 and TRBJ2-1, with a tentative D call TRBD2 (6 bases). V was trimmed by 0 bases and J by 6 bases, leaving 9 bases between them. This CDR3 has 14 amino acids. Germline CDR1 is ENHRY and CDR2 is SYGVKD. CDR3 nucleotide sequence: TGTGCCATCAGTGAGTCGGGACTGGCCAATGAGCAGTTCTTC. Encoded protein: CAISESGLANEQFF.

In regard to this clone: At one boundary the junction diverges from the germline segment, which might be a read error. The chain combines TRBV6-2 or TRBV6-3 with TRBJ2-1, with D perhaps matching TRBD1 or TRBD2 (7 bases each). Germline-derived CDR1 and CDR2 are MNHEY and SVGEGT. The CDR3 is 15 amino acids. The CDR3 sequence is CASSYSAGGDLGVVF. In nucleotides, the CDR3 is TGTGCCAGCAGTTACTCGGCAGGGGGGGACCTCGGTGTCGTCTTC.

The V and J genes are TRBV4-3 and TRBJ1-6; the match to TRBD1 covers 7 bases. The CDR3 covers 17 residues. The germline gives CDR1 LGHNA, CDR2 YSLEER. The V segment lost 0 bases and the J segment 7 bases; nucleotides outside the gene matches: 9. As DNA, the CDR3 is TGCGCCAGCAGCCAAGATCCTCCGACAGGGATCAATTCACCCCTCCACTTT. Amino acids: CASSQDPPTGINSPLHF.

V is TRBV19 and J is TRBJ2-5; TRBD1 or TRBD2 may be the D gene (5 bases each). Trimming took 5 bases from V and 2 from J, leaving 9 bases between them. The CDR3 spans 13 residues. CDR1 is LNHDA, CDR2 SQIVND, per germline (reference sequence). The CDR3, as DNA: TGTGCCAGTAGTGAGGGGTCACAAGAGACCCAGTACTTC. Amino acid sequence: CASSEGSQETQYF.

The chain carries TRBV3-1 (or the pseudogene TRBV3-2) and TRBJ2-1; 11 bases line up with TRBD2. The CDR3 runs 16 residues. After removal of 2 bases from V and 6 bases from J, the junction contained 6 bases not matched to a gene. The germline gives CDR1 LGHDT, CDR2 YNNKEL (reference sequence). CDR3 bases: TGTGCCAGCAGCCAACTGAGGACTAGCGGGCGCAATGAGCAGTTCTTC. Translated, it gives CASSQLRTSGRNEQFF.

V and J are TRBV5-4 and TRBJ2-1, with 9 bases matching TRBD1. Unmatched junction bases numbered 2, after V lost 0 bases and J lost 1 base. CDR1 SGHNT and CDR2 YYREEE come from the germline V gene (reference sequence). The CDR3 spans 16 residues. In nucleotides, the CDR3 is TGTGCCAGCAGCTTGGGACAGGGGGTTTCCTACAATGAGCAGTTCTTC. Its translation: CASSLGQGVSYNEQFF.

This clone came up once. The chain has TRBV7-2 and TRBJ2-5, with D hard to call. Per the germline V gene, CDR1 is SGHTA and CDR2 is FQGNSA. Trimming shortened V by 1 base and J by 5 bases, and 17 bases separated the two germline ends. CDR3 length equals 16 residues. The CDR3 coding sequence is TGTGCCAGCAGCTTAGTAGGAGAGGCAGTAGGGGAGACCCAGTACTTC. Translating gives CASSLVGEAVGETQYF.